These T cell receptor beta chains were read from a single sample in a study of Ad26.COV2.S vaccination and SARS-CoV-2 variants. Data came from immunoSEQ multiplex PCR; TCRdb stores just in-frame clones and leaves some out. The sample records more than 300,000 clones, approximately 80% being singletons. Source: peripheral blood, taken in a trial of Ad26.COV2.S vaccine versus placebo. Source of these receptors: a person between 18 and 59 years old who received the Ad26.COV2.S COVID-19 vaccine or a placebo. The CDR3 runs from the conserved cysteine through the conserved F or W. D genes are given only for firm matches. Size values are once, few and many counts, or a class for expanded clones, and some rows have none.

abundance	v_gene	d_gene	j_gene	CDR3aa	CDR3nt
-	TRBV7-2	-	TRBJ2-7	CASSSSSYEQYF	TGTGCCAGCAGCTCTTCCTCCTACGAGCAGTACTTC
few	TRBV28	-	TRBJ2-3	CASIEYVTDTQYF	TGTGCCAGCATCGAGTATGTGACAGATACGCAGTATTTT
-	TRBV7-2	-	TRBJ1-1	CASSLYRSGANTEAFF	TGTGCCAGCAGCTTATATCGGTCGGGGGCCAACACTGAAGCTTTCTTT
-	TRBV5-4	-	TRBJ2-2	CASSSESGPGGPGELFF	TGTGCCAGCAGCTCAGAAAGCGGGCCAGGGGGGCCCGGGGAGCTGTTTTTT
few	TRBV6-6	-	TRBJ2-3	CASSYAQGGSDTQYF	TGTGCCAGCAGTTACGCCCAAGGGGGGTCAGATACGCAGTATTTT
-	TRBV11-3	TRBD2	TRBJ2-3	CASSKGTSGEDTQYF	TGTGCCAGCAGCAAGGGGACTAGCGGGGAAGATACGCAGTATTTT
-	TRBV6-5	-	TRBJ2-7	CASQRGEFAYEQYF	TGTGCCAGTCAAAGGGGTGAATTTGCATACGAGCAGTACTTC
-	TRBV2	TRBD1	TRBJ1-1	CASSVLGQGTEAFF	TGTGCCAGCAGTGTGTTGGGACAGGGGACTGAAGCTTTCTTT
-	TRBV19	TRBD1	TRBJ1-5	CASDRVGGQPQHF	TGTGCCAGCGACAGGGTAGGAGGTCAGCCCCAGCATTTT
few	TRBV28	TRBD1	TRBJ1-2	CASSLQGAYNGYTF	TGTGCCAGCAGTTTACAGGGGGCTTATAATGGCTACACCTTC
-	TRBV18	-	TRBJ2-6	CASSPPSGGANVLTF	TGTGCCAGCTCACCACCGTCGGGAGGGGCCAACGTCCTGACTTTC
-	TRBV7-2	-	TRBJ1-1	CASSLWAGLRDTEAFF	TGTGCCAGCAGCTTATGGGCAGGCTTGAGGGACACTGAAGCTTTCTTT
-	TRBV5-5	TRBD2	TRBJ2-3	CASSLAASGGLSTDTQYF	TGTGCCAGCAGCTTGGCGGCTAGCGGGGGCCTGAGCACAGATACGCAGTATTTT
few	TRBV6-5	-	TRBJ1-6	CASRTDSHSPLHF	TGTGCCAGCAGGACAGACAGCCATTCACCCCTCCACTTT
-	TRBV18	-	TRBJ1-2	CASSPTGTDPHYGYTF	TGTGCCAGCTCACCAACTGGGACGGATCCTCACTATGGCTACACCTTC
few	TRBV28	-	TRBJ2-7	CASTNPPGQTYEQYF	TGTGCCAGCACCAATCCTCCGGGACAAACCTACGAGCAGTACTTC
-	TRBV7-9	-	TRBJ2-7	CASSLEDSVEQYF	TGTGCCAGCAGCTTAGAGGATTCGGTCGAGCAGTACTTC
once	TRBV7-3	-	TRBJ1-6	CASSLTGYNSPLHF	TGTGCCAGCAGCTTAACCGGCTATAATTCACCCCTCCACTTT
-	TRBV28	TRBD1	TRBJ2-6	CATGTGGGANVLTF	TGTGCCACCGGGACAGGGGGTGGGGCCAACGTCCTGACTTTC
-	TRBV19	-	TRBJ1-4	CASNLYVNEKLFF	TGTGCCAGTAACTTGTACGTTAATGAAAAACTGTTTTTT
-	TRBV7-2	-	TRBJ1-5	CASSFSLSGEGNQPQHF	TGTGCCAGCAGCTTTAGTCTAAGCGGGGAAGGGAATCAGCCCCAGCATTTT
-	TRBV11-2	-	TRBJ2-1	CASSLSGPPYNEQFF	TGTGCCAGCAGCTTGTCCGGACCGCCCTACAATGAGCAGTTCTTC
-	TRBV5-3	TRBD1	TRBJ1-1	CARSENRDRDTEAFF	TGTGCCAGAAGCGAAAACCGGGACAGGGACACTGAAGCTTTCTTT
-	TRBV9	TRBD1	TRBJ2-5	CASSAQGQKQETQYF	TGTGCCAGCAGCGCACAGGGACAGAAACAAGAGACCCAGTACTTC
-	TRBV15	-	TRBJ1-3	CATSRGKGPSSGNTIYF	TGTGCCACCAGCAGGGGGAAGGGTCCGAGCTCTGGAAACACCATATATTTT
-	TRBV7-8	-	TRBJ2-7	CASSLDPGDPYEQYF	TGTGCCAGCAGCTTAGACCCAGGGGATCCCTACGAGCAGTACTTC
few	TRBV11-1	-	TRBJ2-7	CASDGAFSGEQYF	TGTGCCAGCGACGGTGCCTTTAGCGGCGAGCAGTACTTC
few	TRBV24-1	-	TRBJ1-1	CATSPTGRNTEAFF	TGTGCCACCAGTCCAACAGGACGAAACACTGAAGCTTTCTTT
-	TRBV18	-	TRBJ1-1	CASSATGNTEAFF	TGTGCCAGCTCAGCCACTGGGAACACTGAAGCTTTCTTT
few	TRBV7-9	TRBD1	TRBJ2-3	CASSGDSHTDTQYF	TGTGCCAGCAGCGGGGACAGCCACACAGATACGCAGTATTTT
-	TRBV19	-	TRBJ1-3	CATRTHSGNTIYF	TGTGCCACGCGAACCCACTCTGGAAACACCATATATTTT
-	TRBV7-2	-	TRBJ1-5	CASSLEPGLNQPQHF	TGTGCCAGCAGCTTAGAGCCGGGGTTGAATCAGCCCCAGCATTTT